This passage covers 11 T cell receptor beta chains from one sample sequenced in a study of CD8 T cells in Susac syndrome. Random hexamers were used to reverse transcribe roughly 0.45 to 1 ug of RNA. TCRdb processed the immunoSEQ multiplex PCR reads anew with MiXCR; each CDR3 protein has one entry. The table has about 140,000 distinct CDR3 sequences, about 95% seen once; the top ten hold over 0.095%. Sequenced sample: CD4+ T cells from PBMCs. All receptors derive from a human donor with multiple sclerosis.

The J gene is TRBJ2-1, the V gene TRBV24-1, with TRBD2 identical over 11 bases. The germline V gene encodes CDR1 KGHDR and CDR2 SFDVKD. J lost 1 base, V lost 4 bases, and 5 bases had no gene match. The CDR3 spans 17 residues. CDR3 residues: CATSEGSGRGSYNEQFF. The CDR3 bases are TGTGCCACCAGTGAGGGTAGCGGGAGGGGATCCTACAATGAGCAGTTCTTC.

The V call is TRBV20-1, the J call TRBJ2-3; perhaps D is TRBD1 or TRBD2 (5 bases each). V lost 6 bases, J lost 8 bases, and 15 bases lay in between. Germline loops: CDR1 DFQATT, CDR2 SNEGSKA (reference sequence). The CDR3 sequence is 12 residues long. CDR3 DNA: TGCAGTGCCCCCGCCCCCGGGACTACGCAGTATTTT. It translates to CSAPAPGTTQYF.

The V gene is TRBV5-6, the J gene TRBJ1-5; a possible D gene is TRBD1 (6 bases). Trimming pared 2 bases from V and 7 bases from J, leaving 13 bases between. Germline V gene lookup returns CDR1 SGHDT and CDR2 YYEEEE. The CDR3 runs 14 residues. In DNA, the CDR3 is TGTGCCAGCAGCTTTTCCAGGGGTAAGCAGCCCCAGCATTTT. Translated, it gives CASSFSRGKQPQHF.

The rearrangement links TRBV5-1 to TRBJ2-3; TRBD1 matches 11 bases. CDR3 length: 17 amino acids. Per germline, CDR1 SGHRS and CDR2 YFSETQ. The trim removed 0 bases at V and 1 base at J, leaving 4 bases unmatched. CDR3 sequence reads: CASSLVGQGAGTDTQYF. CDR3 DNA: TGCGCCAGCAGCTTGGTCGGACAGGGGGCCGGCACAGATACGCAGTATTTT.

The chain is built from TRBV3-1 and TRBJ2-1, with D unresolved. This CDR3 contains 14 residues. Trimming removed 2 bases from V and 10 bases from J, with 15 bases in between. Germline loops: CDR1 LGHDT, CDR2 YNNKEL (reference sequence). CDR3 nucleotide sequence: TGTGCCAGCAGCCAAAACCCGGTCGGCGGAGAGCAGTTCTTC. The encoded protein is CASSQNPVGGEQFF.

This chain connects TRBV9 to TRBJ2-6, with 7 nucleotides matching TRBD1. This CDR3 spans 16 amino acids. Germline loops: CDR1 SGDLS, CDR2 YYNGEE. V lost 3 bases to trimming and J lost 8 bases; unmatched junction nucleotides: 11. The CDR3 DNA reads TGTGCCAGCAGCGCCCCCAGACAGGGAGAGTCCAACGTCCTGACTTTC. Residues: CASSAPRQGESNVLTF. Full variable domain (remainder filled in from reference TRBV9 and TRBJ2-6): DSGVTQTPKHLITATGQRVTLRCSPRSGDLSVYWYQQSLDQGLQFLIQYYNGEERAKGNILERFSAQQFPDLHSELNLSSLELGDSALYFCASSAPRQGESNVLTFGAGSRLTVL.

The chain joins TRBV2 to TRBJ1-1, with a tentative D call TRBD1 (6 bases). The length of the CDR3 is 12 residues. Trimming pared 6 bases from V and 11 bases from J, leaving 16 bases between. The germline gives CDR1 SNHLY, CDR2 FYNNEI. CDR3 amino acids: CASRENRVLAFF. In nucleotides, the CDR3 is TGTGCCAGCAGGGAAAACAGGGTACTTGCTTTCTTT.

This clonotype was found once. V gene TRBV20-1 combines with J gene TRBJ2-7, with 8 bases identical to TRBD2. Germline-derived CDR1 and CDR2 are DFQATT and SNEGSKA (reference sequence). The CDR3 loop spans 13 amino acids. J gave up 3 bases and V 6 bases, and 7 bases lay outside the gene matches. CDR3 sequence: CSAGLVIGYEQYF. The CDR3 DNA sequence: TGCAGTGCGGGACTAGTAATCGGCTACGAGCAGTACTTC.

The chain uses TRBV2 and TRBJ2-7; 9 positions agree with TRBD1. This CDR3 has 14 residues. The germline V gene has CDR1 SNHLY and CDR2 FYNNEI. The junction had 8 bases not matched to a gene; V was cut back by 6 bases and J by 5 bases. The DNA of the CDR3 is TGTGCCAGCAGCGAACAGGGGGCGGGCAACGAGCAGTACTTC. This encodes CASSEQGAGNEQYF.

The CDR3: CSATKTWESNQPQHF. CDR3 DNA sequence: TGCAGTGCTACCAAAACCTGGGAGTCCAATCAGCCCCAGCATTTT. V is TRBV20-1 and J is TRBJ1-5; D remains ambiguous. The CDR3 spans 15 residues. Germline lookup yields CDR1 DFQATT and CDR2 SNEGSKA (reference sequence). V shed 4 bases and J shed 3 bases, with 16 bases lying between them.

The chain has TRBV29-1 and TRBJ2-3; 7 nucleotides agree with TRBD1. In germline, CDR1 is SQVTM, CDR2 ANQGSEA. This CDR3 contains 14 residues. J was trimmed by 2 bases and V by 4 bases; bases with no gene match: 6. The CDR3 sequence is CSVVGGLLTDTQYF. CDR3 sequence (DNA): TGCAGCGTTGTAGGGGGCCTACTCACAGATACGCAGTATTTT.